In this sample, the clone carrying this T cell receptor beta chain turned up a few times. This sample stems from a study of identical twins. Each donor (without exception) was a healthy Caucasian. In TCRdb, the 5' RACE reads were re-called with MiXCR into one record per CDR3 protein. The sample comprises hundreds of thousands of distinct CDR3 sequences, around 12% of which are singletons, and around 1.5% rests with the top ten. This sample was also put to use in a study of yellow fever vaccine responses in identical twins.

Input material: PBMCs. This clonotype was obtained from a woman aged 18-30 years in good health.

In DNA form, the CDR3 reads TGTGCCAGCAGCCAGTATAGCGATGAGCAGTTCTTC. This translates into CASSQYSDEQFF. The chain combines TRBV3-1 with TRBJ2-1, with D maybe TRBD2 (5 bases). V was shortened by 3 bases and J by 8 bases, with 8 bases between the two germline ends. This CDR3 is built from 12 residues. Germline lookup yields CDR1 LGHDT and CDR2 YNNKEL (reference sequence).